Sequencing of this TCR beta chain was carried out in a study of T cells after yellow fever vaccination. At the level of the study: Fractions of limited cellularity were prepared by means of SMART-Seq v4 Ultra Low Input. Study-level results: Abundant clonotypes from the bulk population could contaminate FACS-sorted repertoires.

This clonotype was seen at least ten times. As yet, its antigen is unknown. TCR cDNA, made by 5'RACE template switching, carried an added universal primer site and UMIs. TCRdb re-called the 5' RACE reads through MiXCR, storing one row per CDR3 protein. The sample holds roughly 120,000 distinct CDR3 sequences, around 7.4% seen once. This receptor was identified in a man younger than 35 who received the YFV17D yellow fever vaccine. The source material was CD4+ T cells sorted from PBMCs, sampled 10 to 11 days after the first yellow fever vaccination.

CDR3 amino acids: CASSIPGAPYGYTF. CDR3 coding DNA: TGTGCCAGCAGCATCCCCGGGGCCCCCTATGGCTACACCTTC. J is TRBJ1-2 and V is TRBV11-2, with TRBD1 as a possible D gene (5 bases). CDR3 size: 14 residues. The V gene lost 5 bases and the J gene lost 4 bases, with 14 bases spanning the gap. Germline V gene lookup returns CDR1 SGHAT and CDR2 FQNNGV.